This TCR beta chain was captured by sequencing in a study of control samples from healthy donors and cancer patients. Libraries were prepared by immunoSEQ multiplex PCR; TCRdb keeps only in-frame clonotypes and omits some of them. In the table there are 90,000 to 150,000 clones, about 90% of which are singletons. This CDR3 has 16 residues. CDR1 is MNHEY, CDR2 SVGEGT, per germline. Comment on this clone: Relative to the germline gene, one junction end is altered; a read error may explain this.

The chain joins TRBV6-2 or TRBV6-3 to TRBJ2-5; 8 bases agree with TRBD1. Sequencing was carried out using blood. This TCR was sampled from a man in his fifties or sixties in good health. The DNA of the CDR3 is TGTGCCGGCAGTTACAGAAGGACAGGGTTGGGAGAGACCCAGTACTTC. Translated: CAGSYRRTGLGETQYF.